What follows describes a single TCR beta chain. No antigen is known for it. The sample comes from a study of T cell repertoires in cytomegalovirus infection. Study-wide context: The authors used CMV epitopes that were HLA-C-restricted (recently identified) and HLA-B-restricted (well studied). CMV infection plus the matching HLA type was flagged by public TCR beta signatures.

In TCRdb, the reads were re-called with MiXCR into one record per CDR3 protein. The repertoire holds over 100,000 distinct CDR3 sequences, around 28% seen once, with approximately 78% in the top ten. The study's findings and limits: Summed frequency of shared TCR beta families picked out CMV carriers who also had the relevant HLA. Within the response measured ex vivo, HLA-C-restricted CMV-specific TCR beta clonotypes were dominant.

The CDR3 runs 15 residues. The germline V gene has CDR1 SGDLS and CDR2 YYNGEE. The V end was cut by 3 bases, the J end by 3 bases, with 13 bases between. The TCR comes from a human donor in good health (CMV status not recorded). Some clones in this sample may be carry-over from other donors' samples. The gene calls are TRBV9 and TRBJ1-5; perhaps TRBD1 as D (5 bases). Specimen: CD8+ T cells from cultured PBMCs, collected from culture after CMV antigen stimulation. The CDR3 nucleotides are TGTGCCAGCAGCGCTGGGGGGGGATACAATCAGCCCCAGCATTTT. The encoded protein is CASSAGGGYNQPQHF.